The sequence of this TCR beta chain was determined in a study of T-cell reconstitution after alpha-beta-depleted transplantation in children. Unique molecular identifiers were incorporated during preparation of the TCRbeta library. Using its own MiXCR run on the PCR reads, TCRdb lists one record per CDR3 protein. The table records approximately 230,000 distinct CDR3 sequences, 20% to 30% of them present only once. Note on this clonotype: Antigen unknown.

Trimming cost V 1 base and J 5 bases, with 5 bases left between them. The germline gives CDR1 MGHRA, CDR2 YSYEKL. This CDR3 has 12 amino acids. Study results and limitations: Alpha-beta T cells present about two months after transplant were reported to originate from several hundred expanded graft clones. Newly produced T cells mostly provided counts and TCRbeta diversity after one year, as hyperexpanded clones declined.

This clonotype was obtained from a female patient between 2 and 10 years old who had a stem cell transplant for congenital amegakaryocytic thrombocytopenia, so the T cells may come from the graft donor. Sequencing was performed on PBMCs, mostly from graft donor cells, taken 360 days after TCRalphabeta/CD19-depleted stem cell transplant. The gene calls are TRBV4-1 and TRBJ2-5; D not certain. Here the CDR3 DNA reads TGCGCCAGCAGCCAAGTGACGGAGACCCAGTACTTC. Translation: CASSQVTETQYF.